This T cell receptor (beta chain) emerged from a study of CD8+ T cells in alopecia areata. Study-level background: Those treated were given oral tofacitinib at 5 to 10 mg twice daily.

The treatment: oral pan-JAK inhibitor, 5-10 mg twice daily. T lymphocytes (CD4+ and CD8+) were sorted from PBMCs. Looked up from germline, CDR1 is SGHAT and CDR2 is FQNNGV. There are 16 residues in the CDR3. Isolated RNA was reverse transcribed into cDNA used as the sequencing template. TCRdb keeps only in-frame clones here, not all; method: immunoSEQ multiplex PCR. The sample contains 150,000 to 200,000 clones, 58% of which appear only once. To note about this clone: A read error may produce the germline difference seen at one junction end.

This sequence originates from a human donor with alopecia areata. V and J are TRBV11-2 and TRBJ1-2; 8 positions agree with TRBD1. Specimen: CD4+ T cells sorted from blood, collected at week 24, from a patient treated with tofacitinib. The CDR3 sequence is CASSLGQVPISRGYTF. DNA of the CDR3: TGTGCCAGCAGCCTGGGACAGGTCCCTATTTCTCGTGGCTATACCTTC.